This entry lists 10 T cell receptor beta chains sequenced from one sample in a study of response to subunit inactivated influenza vaccine. TCRdb fed the RT-PCR reads into MiXCR, producing one record per CDR3 protein. The sample includes about 480,000 distinct CDR3 sequences, 11% of them seen just once. The sequencing here drew on PBMCs from blood, taken 35 to 45 days after vaccination. The receptors originated from a man aged 45-60 years who received an inactivated influenza vaccine.

There are a few counts of this clonotype. The chain uses TRBV5-1 and TRBJ2-1, with no clear D. Germline V gene sequence: CDR1 SGHRS, CDR2 YFSETQ. The CDR3 loop spans 15 amino acids. V was trimmed by 3 bases and J by 4 bases, leaving 14 bases between them. As DNA, the CDR3 is TGCGCCAGCAGCTCCCAGTGGTCCCTTTACAATGAGCAGTTCTTC. Translating it yields CASSSQWSLYNEQFF.

This chain connects TRBV9 to TRBJ2-3, with a possible D match to TRBD2 (6 bases). CDR3 length: 14 residues. Germline values: CDR1 SGDLS, CDR2 YYNGEE. Trimming cost V 6 bases and J 0 bases, with 11 bases left between them. The CDR3 protein is CASTPSGSTDTQYF. For the CDR3, the DNA is TGTGCCAGCACCCCGAGCGGGAGCACAGATACGCAGTATTTT.

This clonotype came up a few times. The V call is TRBV10-3, the J call TRBJ2-7, with a possible D match to TRBD1 (6 bases). CDR3 length: 13 amino acids. The germline V gene encodes CDR1 ENHRY and CDR2 SYGVKD. Trimming took off 6 bases at V and 2 bases at J, with 11 bases between the two ends. In DNA form, the CDR3 reads TGTGCCATCAGGGTGACAGGTACCTACGAGCAGTACTTC. Translated: CAIRVTGTYEQYF.

This clonotype was seen at least ten times. The chain links TRBV7-2 to TRBJ2-7; no reliable D call. The CDR3 is 15 residues long. In germline, CDR1 is SGHTA, CDR2 FQGNSA. Trimming took off 5 bases at V and 1 base at J, with 15 bases between the two ends. CDR3: CASSPGRFLSYEQYF. As DNA, the CDR3 is TGTGCCAGCAGCCCCGGCAGGTTCCTATCCTACGAGCAGTACTTC.

This clonotype was seen many times. The genes are TRBV6-5 and TRBJ2-6; D unresolved. The length of the CDR3 is 13 residues. CDR1 is MNHEY and CDR2 is SVGAGI in the germline V gene. The germline V and J ends were trimmed by 4 bases and 3 bases, with 4 bases remaining between them. Written as DNA, the CDR3 is TGTGCCAGCAGTTTCCATGGGGCCAACGTCCTGACTTTC. Its translation is CASSFHGANVLTF.

This clonotype was found a few times. The chain has TRBV7-8 and TRBJ2-1, with 7 bases aligning to TRBD1. Germline CDR1 is SGHVS and CDR2 is FQNEAQ. With 8 bases clipped from V and 2 bases from J, the junction kept 9 bases outside the gene matches. The CDR3 covers 15 residues. Here the CDR3 DNA reads TGTGCCAGCCTGATGTCCGGGACAGCCTACAATGAGCAGTTCTTC. Amino acids: CASLMSGTAYNEQFF.

The chain recombines TRBV7-2 with TRBJ2-5; no clear D gene. V lost 1 base, J lost 3 bases, and 6 bases lay in between. CDR1 is SGHTA, CDR2 FQGNSA, per germline. The CDR3 runs 13 residues. This CDR3 is CASSLGSEETQYF. Here the CDR3 DNA reads TGTGCCAGCAGCTTAGGAAGCGAAGAGACCCAGTACTTC.

This clonotype was observed many times. CDR3 region: CASSSPTLNWGYGYTF. The CDR3 DNA is TGTGCCAGCAGTTCCCCGACACTGAACTGGGGCTATGGCTACACCTTC. The chain joins TRBV28 to TRBJ1-2, with D unclear. CDR1 is MDHEN and CDR2 is SYDVKM in the germline V gene. There are 16 residues in the CDR3. Trimming left V 4 bases short and J 4 bases short, with 19 bases between.

This clonotype was found a few times. This rearrangement joins TRBV11-2 to TRBJ2-3; D not resolved. This CDR3 has 11 amino acids. The V end lost 4 bases, the J end lost 10 bases, and 9 bases lay between the germline ends. Germline V gene sequence: CDR1 SGHAT, CDR2 FQNNGV. The chain's CDR3 is CASSYRQAQYF. CDR3 coding DNA: TGTGCCAGCAGCTACCGTCAAGCGCAGTATTTT.

The chain is built from TRBV4-2 and TRBJ1-6; D is possibly TRBD1 (6 bases). The CDR3 is made up of 16 amino acids. Trimming shortened V by 1 base and J by 7 bases, and 14 bases separated the two germline ends. Germline CDR1 reads LGHNA; CDR2 reads YNFKEQ. The CDR3 nucleotides read TGTGCCAGCAGCCAAGTTCTGGGGGCGGGAAATTCACCCCTCCACTTT. Protein sequence: CASSQVLGAGNSPLHF.